This passage covers 8 T cell receptor beta chains from one sample sequenced in a study of CD8+ T cells in alopecia areata. The authors extracted RNA and reverse transcribed it into cDNA as the sequencing template. Measured with immunoSEQ multiplex PCR; TCRdb has only the in-frame clones, and not every one. The sample gives roughly 100,000 clones, about 60% of which show up once; 8.8% is in the top ten. Source material: CD4+ T cells sorted from blood. The origin of the receptors is a human donor in good health.

This sequence joins TRBV6-5 and TRBJ2-7; D call uncertain. Germline loops: CDR1 MNHEY, CDR2 SVGAGI. V was trimmed by 7 bases and J by 3 bases, leaving 13 bases between them. This CDR3 has 13 residues. The CDR3 protein is CASKAANLYEQYF. The CDR3 nucleotides are TGTGCCAGCAAGGCAGCGAACCTCTACGAGCAGTACTTC.

The chain couples TRBV28 to TRBJ2-4, with a possible D match to TRBD2 (7 bases). Trimming shortened V by 7 bases and J by 13 bases, and 17 bases separated the two germline ends. The CDR3 length is 12 residues. Germline assignment: CDR1 MDHEN and CDR2 SYDVKM. The CDR3 sequence: CASTAGGGAQYF. The CDR3 DNA reads TGTGCCAGCACCGCCGGAGGGGGGGCACAGTACTTC. The whole variable domain, filled in from reference TRBV28 and TRBJ2-4, reads DVKVTQSSRYLVKRTGEKVFLECVQDMDHENMFWYRQDPGLGLRLIYFSYDVKMKEKGDIPEGYSVSREKKERFSLILESASTNQTSMYLCASTAGGGAQYFGAGTRLSVL.

This clone appeared a few times. V gene TRBV10-3 combines with J gene TRBJ2-3, with TRBD2 matching over 8 bases. Trimming at V came to 6 bases and at J to 4 bases, leaving 6 bases not matched to a gene. The CDR3 has 14 residues. Germline V lookup: CDR1 ENHRY, CDR2 SYGVKD. DNA for the CDR3: TGTGCCATCAGGCCCTCGACTAGCGCAGATACGCAGTATTTT. It translates to CAIRPSTSADTQYF.

The chain has TRBV11-2 and TRBJ2-7; D unresolved. CDR1 and CDR2 from the germline V gene are SGHAT and FQNNGV. This CDR3 has 15 amino acids. V lost 5 bases, J lost 2 bases, and 16 bases lay in between. The CDR3 nucleotides are TGTGCCAGCAGCCTGGAGTCTGGTGACCCCTACGAGCAGTACTTC. This sequence encodes CASSLESGDPYEQYF. Combining the CDR3 with reference TRBV11-2 and TRBJ2-7 gives the whole variable domain EAGVAQSPRYKIIEKRQSVAFWCNPISGHATLYWYQQILGQGPKLLIQFQNNGVVDDSQLPKDRFSAERLKGVDSTLKIQPAKLEDSAVYLCASSLESGDPYEQYFGPGTRLTVT.

This clone was detected a few times. The V call is TRBV4-2, the J call TRBJ2-1, with 9 bases aligning to TRBD2. The CDR3 covers 16 residues. CDR1 is LGHNA, CDR2 YNFKEQ, per germline. The junction had 11 bases not matched to a gene; V was cut back by 5 bases and J by 6 bases. CDR3 in amino acids: CASSLGWRGGSNEQFF. The CDR3 DNA follows: TGTGCCAGCAGCTTGGGGTGGCGGGGGGGCAGCAATGAGCAGTTCTTC.

The chain combines TRBV29-1 with TRBJ2-2, with 8 positions matching TRBD2. Trimming took 8 bases from V and 6 from J; bases not matched to a gene: 8. The CDR3 sequence is 13 residues long. Germline values: CDR1 SQVTM, CDR2 ANQGSEA. Here the CDR3 reads CSCGRGVSGELFF. CDR3 in DNA: TGCAGCTGTGGGCGGGGGGTGTCCGGGGAGCTGTTTTTT.

V is TRBV28 and J is TRBJ2-3; 12 bases line up with TRBD2. The junction had 6 bases not matched to a gene; V was cut back by 3 bases and J by 5 bases. This CDR3 has 16 residues. In germline, CDR1 is MDHEN, CDR2 SYDVKM. The CDR3 is CASSFRLLAGGDTQYF. The CDR3, as DNA: TGTGCCAGCAGTTTCCGTTTACTAGCGGGGGGAGATACGCAGTATTTT. Complete variable domain (other parts from reference TRBV28 and TRBJ2-3): DVKVTQSSRYLVKRTGEKVFLECVQDMDHENMFWYRQDPGLGLRLIYFSYDVKMKEKGDIPEGYSVSREKKERFSLILESASTNQTSMYLCASSFRLLAGGDTQYFGPGTRLTVL.

The rearrangement joins TRBV6-1 to TRBJ2-2; D not resolved. The germline CDR1 and CDR2 sequences are MNHNS and SASEGT. This CDR3 is built from 13 residues. Trimming removed 6 bases at V and 4 bases at J, with 9 bases between. The CDR3 nucleotides are TGTGCCAGCAGCCCTTACGGCACCGGGGAGCTGTTTTTT. It is translated as CASSPYGTGELFF.